The next 30 T cell receptor beta chains were all read from a single sample in a study of regulatory T cells in long-lasting Graves disease. Arm-PCR of CDR3 regions and iRepertoire HTBI primers were used to build TCR beta libraries. TCRdb re-analysed the multiplex PCR reads in MiXCR, keeping a single row per CDR3 protein. The table records 420,000 or so distinct CDR3 sequences, less than 20% of them present only once. Described time point: newly diagnosed GD, antithyroid drugs for less than 3 months. With RNA extracted from PBMCs as input, the TCR library was made. This sample also belongs to another study, concerning T cells in Graves' hyperthyroidism and ophthalmopathy.

The material was peripheral blood mononuclear cells (PBMCs), obtained at new diagnosis, from a patient treated with antithyroid drugs. The source is a woman aged 18-29 years with Graves disease.

This clonotype turned up a few times. The gene calls are TRBV24-1 and TRBJ2-1, with 7 nucleotides matching TRBD1. The CDR3 spans 15 residues. J lost 3 bases, V lost 3 bases, and 4 bases had no gene match. Per the germline V gene, CDR1 is KGHDR and CDR2 is SFDVKD. The CDR3 loop is CATSDPGTVYNEQFF. DNA for the CDR3: TGTGCCACCAGTGATCCCGGGACAGTCTACAATGAGCAGTTCTTC.

This clonotype occurred many times. This chain joins TRBV11-2 and TRBJ2-2; 7 bases map to TRBD2. Germline V lookup: CDR1 SGHAT, CDR2 FQNNGV. After removal of 6 bases from V and 8 bases from J, the junction contained 3 bases not matched to a gene. The CDR3 runs 12 residues. CDR3 amino acids: CASRSLAGELFF. CDR3 in DNA: TGTGCCAGCAGATCACTAGCGGGGGAGCTGTTTTTT.

V gene TRBV4-1 combines with J gene TRBJ2-5, with D unclear. CDR3 size: 15 residues. Looked up from germline, CDR1 is MGHRA and CDR2 is YSYEKL. V lost 4 bases, J lost 1 base, and 13 bases lay in between. The CDR3 is CASSRHAGSQETQYF. The DNA for the CDR3 is TGCGCCAGCAGCCGGCATGCAGGCAGCCAAGAGACCCAGTACTTC.

This clonotype occurred many times. The chain couples TRBV12-3 or TRBV12-4 to TRBJ2-1; D is uncertain. The CDR3 consists of 17 residues. Trimming pared 0 bases from V and 2 bases from J, leaving 14 bases between. CDR3 DNA sequence: TGTGCCAGCAGTTTAGCCACAAGTGGGGTAACCTACAATGAGCAGTTCTTC. Protein product: CASSLATSGVTYNEQFF.

The V gene is TRBV18, the J gene TRBJ2-3, with D perhaps TRBD1 (6 bases). Germline assignment: CDR1 KGHSH and CDR2 LQKENI. The CDR3 consists of 17 residues. V lost 2 bases and J 2 bases, leaving 17 bases between the germline ends. CDR3: CASSPVVRGGITDTQYF. The CDR3 DNA follows: TGTGCCAGCTCACCAGTCGTCAGGGGCGGTATCACAGATACGCAGTATTTT. Complete variable domain (other parts from reference TRBV18 and TRBJ2-3): NAGVMQNPRHLVRRRGQEARLRCSPMKGHSHVYWYRQLPEEGLKFMVYLQKENIIDESGMPKERFSAEFPKEGPSILRIQQVVRGDSAAYFCASSPVVRGGITDTQYFGPGTRLTVL.

This clonotype came up a few times. The chain combines TRBV6-1 with TRBJ2-7, with 7 bases that match TRBD2. The junction had 8 bases not matched to a gene; V was cut back by 7 bases and J by 2 bases. Per the germline V gene, CDR1 is MNHNS and CDR2 is SASEGT. CDR3 length: 14 amino acids. The CDR3 DNA reads TGTGCCAGCATATCTTCTAGCGGAACCTACGAGCAGTACTTC. Its translation: CASISSSGTYEQYF.

This clonotype was found many times. V and J are TRBV6-1 and TRBJ2-1; 9 nucleotides agree with TRBD2. The CDR3 extends over 14 amino acids. Germline V gene lookup returns CDR1 MNHNS and CDR2 SASEGT. Trimming cost V 4 bases and J 4 bases; bases outside gene matches: 2. The CDR3 sequence: CASSGGRAYNEQFF. CDR3 nucleotides: TGTGCCAGCAGTGGCGGGAGGGCTTACAATGAGCAGTTCTTC.

Only a few counts were recorded for this clonotype. The chain is built from TRBV2 and TRBJ2-5; 9 bases are shared with TRBD1. CDR1 is SNHLY and CDR2 is FYNNEI in the germline V gene. With V trimmed by 10 bases and J by 1 base, 4 bases remained unmatched. The CDR3 loop spans 13 amino acids. CDR3 DNA: TGTGCCACAGACAGGGGGATCCAAGAGACCCAGTACTTC. It is translated as CATDRGIQETQYF.

As concerns this clonotype: One junction end disagrees with the germline gene, perhaps due to a read error. The chain uses TRBV6-4 and TRBJ2-2, with 11 bases matching TRBD1. Germline V gene data show CDR1 as MRHNA and CDR2 as SNTAGT. The CDR3 consists of 15 residues. The CDR3, as DNA: TGTGCCAGTAGTGACGGACAGGGGGCTACCGGGGAGCTGTTTTTT. This gives the protein CASSDGQGATGELFF.

This clonotype was picked up a small number of times. The chain employs TRBV28 and TRBJ1-5; 7 nucleotides match TRBD1. Germline CDR1 reads MDHEN; CDR2 reads SYDVKM. Trimming cost V 5 bases and J 3 bases; bases outside gene matches: 4. This CDR3 has 14 residues. The CDR3, as DNA: TGTGCCAGCAGTCAGGGACAGCACAATCAGCCCCAGCATTTT. Translating gives CASSQGQHNQPQHF.

In this sample, this clonotype turned up many times. This chain connects TRBV12-3 or TRBV12-4 to TRBJ2-1; TRBD2 aligns across 9 bases. CDR3 size: 16 residues. V gave up 1 base and J gave up 6 bases; unmatched junction bases: 7. The CDR3 region has the DNA TGTGCCAGCAGTTTAGTTTTCGCGGGAGGGCCCAATGAGCAGTTCTTC. Translation gives CASSLVFAGGPNEQFF.

A note on this clonotype: One junction end does not reproduce the germline sequence, and a read error may be involved. The V and J genes are TRBV6-1 and TRBJ2-1; D unclear. Germline V CDR1 and CDR2: MNHNS, SASEGT. The CDR3 is made up of 16 amino acids. CDR3 coding DNA: TGTGTCAGCAGTGACACGTTACGCCCCGCACACAATGAGCAGTTCTTC. It yields the protein CVSSDTLRPAHNEQFF.

This clonotype was detected a few times. The chain has TRBV11-3 and TRBJ2-2; TRBD2 is a possible D gene (6 bases). The CDR3 covers 14 residues. V was cut by 3 bases and J by 7 bases, with 12 bases left in between. CDR1 SGHNT and CDR2 YENEEA come from the germline V gene. CDR3 in amino acids: CASSFPGAGGELFF. CDR3 sequence (DNA): TGTGCCAGCAGCTTCCCGGGAGCGGGCGGGGAGCTGTTTTTT.

The V gene is TRBV18, the J gene TRBJ2-2, with D maybe TRBD2 (5 bases). The ends were cut back, 2 bases at V and 2 bases at J, with 24 bases in the middle. CDR1 and CDR2 from the germline V gene are KGHSH and LQKENI. This CDR3 comprises 20 residues. For the CDR3, the DNA is TGTGCCAGCTCACCATTAAGCGGACCTGCGGCCCACGAAAACACCGGGGAGCTGTTTTTT. Protein: CASSPLSGPAAHENTGELFF.

Only a few counts were recorded for this clonotype. The genes are TRBV12-3 or TRBV12-4 and TRBJ2-1; D may match TRBD1 or TRBD2 (5 bases each). V dropped 5 bases and J dropped 3 bases, with 14 bases sitting between them. CDR3 size: 15 residues. The CDR3 here is CASSPDSGHYNEQFF. As DNA, the CDR3 is TGTGCCAGCAGTCCCGACAGCGGACACTACAATGAGCAGTTCTTC.

This clonotype occurred a few times. A read error is the likely source, as a far larger clone sits one nucleotide away. The chain links TRBV7-8 to TRBJ2-3; no reliable D call. The end of the DNA aligns better with TRBJ2-1, so the J call may be wrong. The CDR3 totals 13 residues. Germline V gene lookup returns CDR1 SGHVS and CDR2 FQNEAQ. CDR3 nucleotide sequence: TGTGCCAGCAGCTTAGGAGGTGGCTACGAGCAGTTCTTC. It yields the protein CASSLGGGYEQFF.

This clonotype appeared a few times. The chain employs TRBV6-2 or TRBV6-3 and TRBJ2-2; D tentatively reads TRBD1 or TRBD2 (5 bases each). The CDR3 runs 16 residues. Trimming removed 2 bases at V and 4 bases at J, with 14 bases between. Looked up from germline, CDR1 is MNHEY and CDR2 is SVGEGT. CDR3 in amino acids: CASSYVLRGGTGELFF. CDR3 in DNA: TGTGCCAGCAGTTACGTTCTCCGGGGCGGCACCGGGGAGCTGTTTTTT.

At least ten counts were recorded for this clonotype. J is TRBJ2-3 and V is TRBV15; D possibly corresponds to TRBD1 (6 bases). Trimming removed 0 bases from V and 2 bases from J, with 15 bases in between. The CDR3 is 17 residues long. Per germline, CDR1 LNHNV and CDR2 YYDKDF (reference sequence). DNA for the CDR3: TGTGCCACCAGCAGAGATCCAGGGGCGCCCGACACAGATACGCAGTATTTT. Its protein product is CATSRDPGAPDTDTQYF.

This clonotype was counted many times. J is TRBJ1-1 and V is TRBV28, with TRBD1 matching 8 bases. CDR3 length: 13 residues. Germline values: CDR1 MDHEN, CDR2 SYDVKM. V shed 6 bases and J 4 bases; nucleotides not matched to a gene: 4. The CDR3 reads CASRPGGSTEAFF. The CDR3 DNA follows: TGTGCCAGCAGACCAGGGGGCAGCACTGAAGCTTTCTTT. The full variable domain, rest sourced from reference TRBV28 and TRBJ1-1, is DVKVTQSSRYLVKRTGEKVFLECVQDMDHENMFWYRQDPGLGLRLIYFSYDVKMKEKGDIPEGYSVSREKKERFSLILESASTNQTSMYLCASRPGGSTEAFFGQGTRLTVV.

As concerns this clonotype: The junction does not match germline at one end; this may be a read error. The J gene is TRBJ2-1, the V gene TRBV3-1, with 12 bases matching TRBD1. The CDR3 totals 12 residues. Germline V CDR1 and CDR2: LGHDT, YNNKEL (reference sequence). In DNA, the CDR3 is TGTGCCAGCAGCCAAGGGGGACAGGGGGCTCTCTTC. It yields the protein CASSQGGQGALF.

The genes are TRBV9 and TRBJ1-5; D might be TRBD1 (6 bases). Germline V CDR1 and CDR2: SGDLS, YYNGEE. The V and J ends lost 3 bases and 4 bases respectively, with 11 bases between them. The CDR3 loop spans 14 amino acids. CDR3 sequence (DNA): TGTGCCAGCAGCGAACAGGGCGAGAATCAGCCCCAGCATTTT. Protein: CASSEQGENQPQHF. The full variable domain, rest sourced from reference TRBV9 and TRBJ1-5, is DSGVTQTPKHLITATGQRVTLRCSPRSGDLSVYWYQQSLDQGLQFLIQYYNGEERAKGNILERFSAQQFPDLHSELNLSSLELGDSALYFCASSEQGENQPQHFGDGTRLSIL.

The V call is TRBV5-1, the J call TRBJ1-2; D gene unclear. V was shortened by 0 bases and J by 4 bases, with 10 bases between the two germline ends. Germline V gene sequence: CDR1 SGHRS, CDR2 YFSETQ. This CDR3 has 14 residues. CDR3 DNA: TGCGCCAGCAGCTTGGACCTTATGGTCTATGGCTACACCTTC. Residues: CASSLDLMVYGYTF.

The chain joins TRBV6-5 to TRBJ2-1, with 11 bases identical to TRBD1. Germline V gives CDR1 MNHEY, CDR2 SVGAGI. V shed 4 bases and J 3 bases; nucleotides not matched to a gene: 8. The CDR3 spans 17 residues. Here the CDR3 reads CASSSPRTGGYYNEQFF. Here the CDR3 DNA reads TGTGCCAGCAGTTCCCCGCGGACAGGGGGCTACTACAATGAGCAGTTCTTC.

This clonotype was counted only a few times. The J gene is TRBJ1-4, the V gene TRBV7-2, with TRBD1 as a possible D gene (6 bases). CDR1 is SGHTA, CDR2 FQGNSA, per germline. This CDR3 comprises 15 residues. The V end lost 1 base, the J end lost 7 bases, and 13 bases lay between the germline ends. DNA of the CDR3: TGTGCCAGCAGCTTAGGGGGGGGGCCTATTGAAAAACTGTTTTTT. Translation gives CASSLGGGPIEKLFF.

This clonotype turned up a few times. This chain links TRBV5-5 with TRBJ2-1; 8 bases agree with TRBD2. The germline V gene encodes CDR1 SGHKS and CDR2 YYEKEE (reference sequence). The CDR3 is made up of 16 amino acids. The V and J ends lost 0 bases and 7 bases, in that order; junction bases with no gene match: 9. CDR3 region: CASSLEPGGPGNEQFF. The CDR3 nucleotides are TGTGCCAGCAGCTTGGAACCGGGAGGGCCAGGGAATGAGCAGTTCTTC.

In this sample, this clonotype turned up many times. The rearrangement joins TRBV29-1 to TRBJ2-3; 7 bases are a match to TRBD1. This CDR3 region has 15 residues. The V and J ends lost 2 bases and 6 bases, in that order; junction bases with no gene match: 11. Per germline, CDR1 SQVTM and CDR2 ANQGSEA. The DNA of the CDR3 is TGCAGCGTTGAACTCGGGACAGCCCCGTCGGATACGCAGTATTTT. Encoded protein: CSVELGTAPSDTQYF.

The chain uses TRBV11-2 and TRBJ2-1; 10 bases are shared with TRBD2. The CDR3 spans 16 residues. Trimming at V came to 4 bases and at J to 5 bases, leaving 8 bases not matched to a gene. Germline loops: CDR1 SGHAT, CDR2 FQNNGV. CDR3 residues: CASSSQPLAGNNEQFF. The CDR3 DNA reads as TGTGCCAGCAGCTCACAACCACTAGCGGGGAACAATGAGCAGTTCTTC.

In the case of this clonotype: This is likely an artifact of a read error, given a far larger clone one base away. The gene calls are TRBV12-3 or TRBV12-4 and TRBJ2-1, with TRBD1 matching 7 bases. The CDR3 has 15 amino acids. V shed 5 bases, J shed 2 bases, and the junction held 6 bases outside the gene matches. The chain's CDR3 is CASSNQGVTYNEQFF. The CDR3, as DNA: TGTGCCAGCAGTAATCAGGGGGTCACCTACAATGAGCAGTTCTTC.

The table lists this clonotype with many counts. V usage is TRBV6-1 and J usage is TRBJ2-2, with 8 bases aligning to TRBD1. The V gene's germline CDR1 is MNHNS and CDR2 SASEGT. Unmatched junction bases numbered 14, after V lost 5 bases and J lost 6 bases. The CDR3 runs 17 residues. The CDR3 protein is CASSPPAGQGAPGELFF. CDR3 sequence (DNA): TGTGCCAGCAGTCCACCGGCTGGACAGGGTGCCCCCGGGGAGCTGTTTTTT.

The table lists this clonotype with a few counts. J is TRBJ1-1 and V is TRBV4-3; D is perhaps TRBD1 (6 bases). The CDR3 extends over 14 amino acids. V was cut by 1 base and J by 5 bases, with 11 bases left in between. Germline V gene sequence: CDR1 LGHNA, CDR2 YSLEER. The DNA of the CDR3 is TGCGCCAGCAGCCAAGGGACAGCCCGTACTGAAGCTTTCTTT. It translates to CASSQGTARTEAFF.